This TCR beta chain was identified during a study of shared clonotypes between healthy human individuals. This CDR3 spans 16 amino acids. Germline V CDR1 and CDR2: ENHRY, SYGVKD. Trimming removed 3 bases at V and 6 bases at J, with 18 bases between. The data were produced by immunoSEQ multiplex PCR, yet TCRdb's version contains in-frame clones alone and is incomplete. The sample has some 980,000 clones; 70% to 85% are singletons. The sample was memory CD4+ T cells sorted from blood. Described subset: CD45RA-negative fraction. The V and J genes are TRBV10-3 and TRBJ2-1; D possibly matches TRBD1 or TRBD2 (5 bases each). This receptor was taken from a young man in good health. This chain's CDR3 is CAISDRDRLRGNEQFF. The CDR3 DNA follows: TGTGCCATCAGTGATCGCGACCGCCTGAGGGGCAATGAGCAGTTCTTC.